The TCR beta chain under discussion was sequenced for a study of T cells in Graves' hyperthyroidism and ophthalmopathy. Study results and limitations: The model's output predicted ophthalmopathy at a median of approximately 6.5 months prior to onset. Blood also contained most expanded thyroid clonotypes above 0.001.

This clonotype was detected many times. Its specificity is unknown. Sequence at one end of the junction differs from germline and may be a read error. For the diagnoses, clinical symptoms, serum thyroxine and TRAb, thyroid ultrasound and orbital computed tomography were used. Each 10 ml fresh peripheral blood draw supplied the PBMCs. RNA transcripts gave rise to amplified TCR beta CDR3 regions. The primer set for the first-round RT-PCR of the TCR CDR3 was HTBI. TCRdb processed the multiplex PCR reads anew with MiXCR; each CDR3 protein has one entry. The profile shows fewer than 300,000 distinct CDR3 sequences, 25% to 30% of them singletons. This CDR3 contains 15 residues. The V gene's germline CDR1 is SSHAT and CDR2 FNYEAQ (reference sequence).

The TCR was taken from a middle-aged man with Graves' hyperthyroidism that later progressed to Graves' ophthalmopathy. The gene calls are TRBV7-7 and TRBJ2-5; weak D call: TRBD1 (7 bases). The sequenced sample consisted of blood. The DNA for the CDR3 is TGTGCTAGCAGCTTAGCAGGGGGAGGTCAAGAGACCCAGTACTTC. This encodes CASSLAGGGQETQYF.